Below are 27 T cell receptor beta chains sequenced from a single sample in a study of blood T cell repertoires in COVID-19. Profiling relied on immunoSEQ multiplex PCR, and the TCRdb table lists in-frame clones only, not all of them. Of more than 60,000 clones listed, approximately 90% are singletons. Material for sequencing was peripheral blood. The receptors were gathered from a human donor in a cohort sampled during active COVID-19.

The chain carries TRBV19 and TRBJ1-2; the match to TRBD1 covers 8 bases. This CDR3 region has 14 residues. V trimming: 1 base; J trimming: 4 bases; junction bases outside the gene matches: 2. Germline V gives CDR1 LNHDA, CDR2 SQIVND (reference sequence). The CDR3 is CASSIVQGGYGYTF. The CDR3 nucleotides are TGTGCCAGTAGTATAGTACAGGGGGGCTATGGCTACACCTTC.

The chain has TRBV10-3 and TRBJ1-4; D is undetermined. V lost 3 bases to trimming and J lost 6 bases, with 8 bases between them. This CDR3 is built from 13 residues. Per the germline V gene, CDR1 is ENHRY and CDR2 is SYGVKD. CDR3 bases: TGTGCCATCAGTGATGGCCTTGATGAAAAACTGTTTTTT. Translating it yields CAISDGLDEKLFF.

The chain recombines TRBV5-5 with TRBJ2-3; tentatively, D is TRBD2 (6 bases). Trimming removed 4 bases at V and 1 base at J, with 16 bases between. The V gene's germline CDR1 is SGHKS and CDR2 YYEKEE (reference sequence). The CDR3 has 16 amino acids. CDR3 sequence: CASSRGTGPRTDTQYF. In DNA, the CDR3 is TGTGCCAGCAGCCGGGGGACGGGCCCTCGCACAGATACGCAGTATTTT.

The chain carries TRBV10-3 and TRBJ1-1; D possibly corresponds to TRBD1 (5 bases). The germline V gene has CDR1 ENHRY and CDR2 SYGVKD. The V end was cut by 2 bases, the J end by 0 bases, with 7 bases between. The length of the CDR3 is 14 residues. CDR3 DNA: TGTGCCATCAGTGAGCCGACAGTGAACACTGAAGCTTTCTTT. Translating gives CAISEPTVNTEAFF.

CDR3 sequence (DNA): TGCGCCAGCAGCCCTGGACAGGGGGCTGAAGCTTTCTTT. Encoded protein: CASSPGQGAEAFF. This sequence joins TRBV5-1 and TRBJ1-1; 10 positions match TRBD1. This CDR3 is 13 amino acids long. The V segment lost 4 bases and the J segment 6 bases; nucleotides outside the gene matches: 3. Germline CDR1 is SGHRS and CDR2 is YFSETQ.

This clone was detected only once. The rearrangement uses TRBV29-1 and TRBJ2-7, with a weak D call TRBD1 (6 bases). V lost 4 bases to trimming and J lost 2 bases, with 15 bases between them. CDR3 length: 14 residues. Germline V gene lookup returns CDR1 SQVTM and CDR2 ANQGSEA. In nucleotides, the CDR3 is TGCAGCGTTGCCGGACAGACTGTGACCTACGAGCAGTACTTC. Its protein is CSVAGQTVTYEQYF.

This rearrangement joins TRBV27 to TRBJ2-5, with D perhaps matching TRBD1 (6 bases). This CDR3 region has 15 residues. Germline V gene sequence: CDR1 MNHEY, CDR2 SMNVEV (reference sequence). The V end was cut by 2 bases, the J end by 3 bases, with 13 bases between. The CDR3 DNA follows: TGTGCCAGCAGTTTAGGTGGGACACGGGAAGAGACCCAGTACTTC. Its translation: CASSLGGTREETQYF.

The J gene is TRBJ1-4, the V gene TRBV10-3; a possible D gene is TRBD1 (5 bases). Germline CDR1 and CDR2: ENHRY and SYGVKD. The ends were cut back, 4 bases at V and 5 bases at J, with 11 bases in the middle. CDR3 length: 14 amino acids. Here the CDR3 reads CAISVGGGNEKLFF. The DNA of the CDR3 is TGTGCCATCAGTGTCGGGGGAGGAAATGAAAAACTGTTTTTT.

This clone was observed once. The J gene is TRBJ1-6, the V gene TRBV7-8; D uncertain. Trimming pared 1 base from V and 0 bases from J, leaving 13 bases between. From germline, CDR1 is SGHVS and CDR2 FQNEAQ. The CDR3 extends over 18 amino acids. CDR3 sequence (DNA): TGTGCCAGCAGCTTAGAACCTATGCGAAGCTCCTATAATTCACCCCTCCACTTT. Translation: CASSLEPMRSSYNSPLHF.

CDR3 in amino acids: CASSLVQVVGSSYNSPLHF. As DNA, the CDR3 is TGTGCCAGCAGCTTAGTACAGGTAGTGGGAAGCTCCTATAATTCACCCCTCCACTTT. V usage is TRBV7-9 and J usage is TRBJ1-6; maybe TRBD1 (5 bases). Per the germline V gene, CDR1 is SEHNR and CDR2 is FQNEAQ (reference sequence). The CDR3 has 19 amino acids. Trimming removed 1 base at V and 0 bases at J, with 16 bases between.

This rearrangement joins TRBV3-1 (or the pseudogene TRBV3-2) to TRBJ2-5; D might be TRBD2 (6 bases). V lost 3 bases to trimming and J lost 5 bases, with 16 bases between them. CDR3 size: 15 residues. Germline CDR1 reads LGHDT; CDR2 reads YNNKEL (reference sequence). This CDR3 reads CASSHRLVSRETQYF. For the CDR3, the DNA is TGTGCCAGCAGCCACCGACTAGTAAGCAGGGAGACCCAGTACTTC.

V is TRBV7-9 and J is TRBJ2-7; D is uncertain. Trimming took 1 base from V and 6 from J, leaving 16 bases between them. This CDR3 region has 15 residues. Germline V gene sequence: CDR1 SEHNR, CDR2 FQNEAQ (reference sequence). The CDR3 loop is CASSLGALVGSEQYF. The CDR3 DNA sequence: TGTGCCAGCAGCTTAGGTGCCCTCGTCGGGTCCGAGCAGTACTTC.

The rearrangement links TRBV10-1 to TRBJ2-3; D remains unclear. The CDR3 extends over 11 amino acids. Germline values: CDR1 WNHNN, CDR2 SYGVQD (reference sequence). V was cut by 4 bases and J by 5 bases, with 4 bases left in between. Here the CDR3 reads CASSAGDTQYF. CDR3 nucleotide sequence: TGCGCCAGCAGTGCAGGAGATACGCAGTATTTT.

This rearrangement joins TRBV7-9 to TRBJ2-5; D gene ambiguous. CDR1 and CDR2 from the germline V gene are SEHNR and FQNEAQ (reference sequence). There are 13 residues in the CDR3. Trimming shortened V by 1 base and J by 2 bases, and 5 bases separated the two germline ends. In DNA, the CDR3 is TGTGCCAGCAGCTTAGGCAGTCAAGAGACCCAGTACTTC. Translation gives CASSLGSQETQYF.

In DNA, the CDR3 is TGTGCCAGCAGCTCCGACAGGGCTAACCTCTATGGCTACACCTTC. This gives the protein CASSSDRANLYGYTF. The rearrangement links TRBV7-9 to TRBJ1-2; 7 bases are a match to TRBD1. The length of the CDR3 is 15 residues. The germline CDR1 and CDR2 sequences are SEHNR and FQNEAQ (reference sequence). V lost 4 bases, J lost 4 bases, and 9 bases stayed unmatched.

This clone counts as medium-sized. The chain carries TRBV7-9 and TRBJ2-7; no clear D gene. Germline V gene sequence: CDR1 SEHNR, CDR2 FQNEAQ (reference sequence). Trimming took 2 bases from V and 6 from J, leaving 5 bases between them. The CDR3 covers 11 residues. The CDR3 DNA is TGTGCCAGCAGCTTATCTAGCGAGCAGTACTTC. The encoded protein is CASSLSSEQYF. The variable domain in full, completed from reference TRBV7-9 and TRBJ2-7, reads DTGVSQNPRHKITKRGQNVTFRCDPISEHNRLYWYRQTLGQGPEFLTYFQNEAQLEKSRLLSDRFSAERPKGSFSTLEIQRTEQGDSAMYLCASSLSSEQYFGPGTRLTVT.

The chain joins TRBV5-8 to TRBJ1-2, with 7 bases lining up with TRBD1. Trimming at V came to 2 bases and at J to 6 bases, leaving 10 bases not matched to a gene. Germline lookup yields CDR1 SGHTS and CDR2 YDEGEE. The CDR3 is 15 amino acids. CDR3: CASSLWDSKAHGYTF. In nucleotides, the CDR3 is TGTGCCAGCAGCTTATGGGACAGTAAGGCCCATGGCTACACCTTC.

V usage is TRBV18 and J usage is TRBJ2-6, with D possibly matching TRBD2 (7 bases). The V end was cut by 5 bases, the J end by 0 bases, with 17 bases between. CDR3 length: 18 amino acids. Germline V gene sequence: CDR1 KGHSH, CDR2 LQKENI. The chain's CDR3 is CASSEAGAPVSGANVLTF. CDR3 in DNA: TGTGCCAGCTCAGAGGCGGGGGCGCCGGTCTCTGGGGCCAACGTCCTGACTTTC.

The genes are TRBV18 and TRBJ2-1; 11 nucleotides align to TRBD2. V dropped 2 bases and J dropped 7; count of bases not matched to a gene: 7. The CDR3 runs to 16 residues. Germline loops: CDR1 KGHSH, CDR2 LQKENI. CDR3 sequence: CASSPRLAGGLNEQFF. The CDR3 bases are TGTGCCAGCTCACCAAGATTAGCGGGGGGGCTTAATGAGCAGTTCTTC.

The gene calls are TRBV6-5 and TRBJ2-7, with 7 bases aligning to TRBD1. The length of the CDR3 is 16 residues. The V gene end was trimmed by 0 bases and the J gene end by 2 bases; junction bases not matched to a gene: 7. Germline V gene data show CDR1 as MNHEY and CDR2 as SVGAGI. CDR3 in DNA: TGTGCCAGCAGTTACTCAGGGACAGTGAAAGCCTACGAGCAGTACTTC. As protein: CASSYSGTVKAYEQYF.

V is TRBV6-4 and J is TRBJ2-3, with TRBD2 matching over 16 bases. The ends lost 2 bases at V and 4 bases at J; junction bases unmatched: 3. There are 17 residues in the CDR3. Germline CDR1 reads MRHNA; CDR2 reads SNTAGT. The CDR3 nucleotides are TGTGCCAGCAGTGACGGGACTAGCGGGGGGGCCCCAGATACGCAGTATTTT. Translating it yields CASSDGTSGGAPDTQYF.

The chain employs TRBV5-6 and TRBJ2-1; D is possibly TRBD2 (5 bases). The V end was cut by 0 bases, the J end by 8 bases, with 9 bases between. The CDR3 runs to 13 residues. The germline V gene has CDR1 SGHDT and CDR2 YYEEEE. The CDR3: CASSLGSGHEQFF. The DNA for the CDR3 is TGTGCCAGCAGCTTGGGGAGCGGCCATGAGCAGTTCTTC.

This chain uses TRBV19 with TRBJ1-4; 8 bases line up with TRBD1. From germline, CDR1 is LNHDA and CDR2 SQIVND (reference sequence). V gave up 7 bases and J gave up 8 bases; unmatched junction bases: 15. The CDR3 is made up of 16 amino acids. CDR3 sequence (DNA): TGTGCCAGTACGGACGTCCGAGGACAGGGTAACGAAAAACTGTTTTTT. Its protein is CASTDVRGQGNEKLFF.

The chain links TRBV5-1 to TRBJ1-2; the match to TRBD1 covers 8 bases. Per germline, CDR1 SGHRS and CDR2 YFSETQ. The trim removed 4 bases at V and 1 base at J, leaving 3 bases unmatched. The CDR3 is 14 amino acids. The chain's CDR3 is CASSQTGDNYGYTF. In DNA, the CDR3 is TGCGCCAGCAGCCAGACAGGGGATAACTATGGCTACACCTTC.

This CDR3 is CASSRDSQEAFF. The CDR3 DNA follows: TGTGCCAGCAGCCGGGACAGTCAAGAAGCTTTCTTT. This chain connects TRBV12-3 or TRBV12-4 to TRBJ1-1; TRBD1 agrees at 7 bases. The V segment lost 6 bases and the J segment 8 bases; nucleotides outside the gene matches: 6. CDR3 size: 12 residues.

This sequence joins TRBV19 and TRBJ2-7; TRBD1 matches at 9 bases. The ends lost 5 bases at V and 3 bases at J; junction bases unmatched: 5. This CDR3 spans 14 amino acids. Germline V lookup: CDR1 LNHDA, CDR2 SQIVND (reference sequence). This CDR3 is CASSGTGSLYEQYF. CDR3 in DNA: TGTGCCAGTAGTGGGACAGGGAGTCTCTACGAGCAGTACTTC.

CDR3 sequence (DNA): TGTGCCACCAGTAAGGGGGACGCGAACACCGGGGAGCTGTTTTTT. This encodes CATSKGDANTGELFF. The chain combines TRBV24-1 with TRBJ2-2; possible D gene TRBD1, 6 bases. Trimming pared 6 bases from V and 0 bases from J, leaving 10 bases between. In germline, CDR1 is KGHDR, CDR2 SFDVKD. The CDR3 is 15 amino acids.